Listed below are T cell receptor beta chains from one sample, sequenced in a study of cytomegalovirus exposure and HLA in healthy donors. Using immunoSEQ multiplex PCR, the repertoire was profiled, and TCRdb retains in-frame clones only, with some absent. The table records 250,000 to 350,000 clones, 86% of them present only once. The sample was PBMCs. These receptors all come from a young woman in good health and CMV-seronegative. The CDR3 runs from the conserved cysteine through the conserved F or W. The D gene is left open where the match is weak. The size entry is marked missing in some rows and otherwise reads once, few, many or a size class.

v_call	clone_size	j_call	d_call	cdr3_nt	cdr3_aa
TRBV19	NA	TRBJ1-2	NA	TGTGCCAGTAGTCAAACCCTATCCTATGGCTACACCTTC	CASSQTLSYGYTF
TRBV19	NA	TRBJ1-5	NA	TGTGCCAGTAGTGACAGCCCGAATCAGCCCCAGCATTTT	CASSDSPNQPQHF
TRBV5-4	once	TRBJ1-5	TRBD1	TGTGCCAGCAGCGTGGGGACAGGCTATAGCAATCAGCCCCAGCATTTT	CASSVGTGYSNQPQHF
TRBV9	NA	TRBJ2-7	TRBD1	TGTGCCAGCAGCGAAACAGGGGCGCGCGAGCAGTACTTC	CASSETGAREQYF
TRBV7-9	NA	TRBJ2-3	NA	TGTGCCAGCAGCTTAGGAGCCGTGGCAGATACGCAGTATTTT	CASSLGAVADTQYF
TRBV4-3	once	TRBJ1-1	NA	TGCGCCAGCAGCCAATCCGGCAGGGGGAACACTGAAGCTTTCTTT	CASSQSGRGNTEAFF
TRBV4-3	NA	TRBJ2-1	TRBD2	TGCGCCAGCAGCCGGGCTCCCTCTAGCGGGAGCTCCTACAATGAGCAGTTCTTC	CASSRAPSSGSSYNEQFF
TRBV30	NA	TRBJ1-3	TRBD1	TGTGCCTGGAGTACAGGGGATGGAAACACCATATATTTT	CAWSTGDGNTIYF
TRBV27	NA	TRBJ2-7	TRBD2	TGTGCCAGCAGTCGGGGACTAGCTATCTACGAGCAGTACTTC	CASSRGLAIYEQYF
TRBV7-3	few	TRBJ2-7	TRBD2	TGTGCCAGCAGCTTATACGGGGGGATTAACTACGAGCAGTACTTC	CASSLYGGINYEQYF
TRBV28	NA	TRBJ2-7	TRBD1	TGTGCCAGCAGCCCGACAGGGTTCCCCTCCGAGCAGTACTTC	CASSPTGFPSEQYF
TRBV4-3	NA	TRBJ2-3	NA	TGCGCCAGCAGCCCGGGACTCTTCATGCCCCCAGATACGCAGTATTTT	CASSPGLFMPPDTQYF
TRBV4-2	NA	TRBJ2-1	TRBD2	TGTGCCAGCAGCCAAGATCTCACGGGAGGTTACAATGAGCAGTTCTTC	CASSQDLTGGYNEQFF
TRBV7-2	few	TRBJ1-5	NA	TGTGCCAGCAGCCCCCCCGGACTTCAGCCCCAGCATTTT	CASSPPGLQPQHF
TRBV2	NA	TRBJ1-5	TRBD1	TGTGCCAGCAGCCAACAGGGGGCTCGCAATCAGCCCCAGCATTTT	CASSQQGARNQPQHF
TRBV28	NA	TRBJ2-1	NA	TGTGCCAGCAGTTTAGGGGCAGGGGTTGATAGCAATGAGCAGTTCTTC	CASSLGAGVDSNEQFF
TRBV5-1	once	TRBJ2-1	NA	TGCGCCAGCAGCTTGGCCACTTACAATGAGCAGTTCTTC	CASSLATYNEQFF
TRBV9	NA	TRBJ1-2	NA	TGTGCCAGCAGCCCACCCCTGTCGGAGTCGGACTATGGCTACACCTTC	CASSPPLSESDYGYTF
TRBV2	many	TRBJ2-5	TRBD2	TGTGCCAGCACCCCGCTAGCGGGGGGGTCGGAGACCCAGTACTTC	CASTPLAGGSETQYF
TRBV5-6	NA	TRBJ1-2	NA	TGTGCCAGCAGCCCGATCGACAGCTACTATGGCTACACCTTC	CASSPIDSYYGYTF
TRBV2	NA	TRBJ1-5	NA	TGTGCCAGCAGTGGCTCGGGTTACAATCAGCCCCAGCATTTT	CASSGSGYNQPQHF
TRBV27	NA	TRBJ2-1	NA	TGTGCCAGCAGTCTCCTCCCGAGCGGCAGCTACAATGAGCAGTTCTTC	CASSLLPSGSYNEQFF